The 20 T cell receptor beta chains given below trace back to one sample, sequenced in a study of neurological immune-mediated disorders. TCRdb re-derived calls from the 5' RACE reads in MiXCR, one entry per CDR3 protein. The sample consists of under 90,000 distinct CDR3 sequences, around a tenth of them appearing once. Sequences were obtained from PBMCs. These receptors were obtained from a man in his forties or fifties in good health.

About this clonotype itself: A junction boundary mismatches the germline segment, possibly from a read error. The chain joins TRBV6-1 to TRBJ1-2; D ambiguous. The length of the CDR3 is 12 residues. Per the germline V gene, CDR1 is MNHNS and CDR2 is SASEGT. The DNA of the CDR3 is TGTGCCAGAAGTGATTGGGGCTATGGCTACACCTTC. This codes for CARSDWGYGYTF.

This clonotype has just one count. The chain recombines TRBV7-8 with TRBJ2-5, with 7 bases lining up with TRBD1. CDR3 length equals 15 residues. From germline, CDR1 is SGHVS and CDR2 FQNEAQ. V dropped 11 bases and J dropped 1; count of bases not matched to a gene: 13. The CDR3 is CAGILGGQIQETQYF. CDR3 nucleotides: TGTGCCGGCATCTTAGGGGGACAGATCCAAGAGACCCAGTACTTC.

At least ten counts were recorded for this clonotype. The J gene is TRBJ1-4, the V gene TRBV28, with 7 bases matching TRBD1. There are 15 residues in the CDR3. CDR1 is MDHEN, CDR2 SYDVKM, per germline. The J segment lost 8 bases and the V segment lost 5 bases, leaving 11 bases of the junction unmatched. DNA of the CDR3: TGTGCCAGCAGTACAGGGGCGGAGGGGGGAGAAAAACTGTTTTTT. Its protein product is CASSTGAEGGEKLFF.

The J gene is TRBJ2-3, the V gene TRBV24-1; 13 nucleotides align to TRBD2. This CDR3 has 19 residues. After removal of 3 bases from V and 3 bases from J, the junction contained 11 bases not matched to a gene. Germline CDR1 reads KGHDR; CDR2 reads SFDVKD. CDR3 region: CATSDRRVTSGGITDTQYF. In DNA form, the CDR3 reads TGTGCCACCAGTGATCGGCGGGTGACTAGCGGGGGGATAACAGATACGCAGTATTTT.

This clonotype was detected many times. V gene TRBV20-1 combines with J gene TRBJ1-1; D may be TRBD1 (6 bases). Germline lookup yields CDR1 DFQATT and CDR2 SNEGSKA (reference sequence). CDR3 length: 15 amino acids. V was trimmed by 0 bases and J by 2 bases, leaving 13 bases between them. The CDR3 protein is CSAREGGTANTEAFF. In DNA, the CDR3 is TGCAGTGCTAGAGAAGGGGGGACGGCAAACACTGAAGCTTTCTTT.

This clonotype came up many times. The genes are TRBV20-1 and TRBJ2-3; either TRBD1 or TRBD2 may fit D (5 bases each). V shed 3 bases and J shed 10 bases, with 11 bases lying between them. CDR3 length: 11 residues. From germline, CDR1 is DFQATT and CDR2 SNEGSKA (reference sequence). The CDR3 DNA is TGCAGTGCTAGGGGACCTCTGCCGCAGTATTTT. Amino acid sequence: CSARGPLPQYF.

This clonotype was seen ten or more times. The gene calls are TRBV29-1 and TRBJ2-1; 13 nucleotides align to TRBD2. This CDR3 comprises 15 residues. Trimming cost V 8 bases and J 10 bases; bases outside gene matches: 14. In germline, CDR1 is SQVTM, CDR2 ANQGSEA. This CDR3 is CSLRTSGGLGGEQFF. The CDR3 DNA reads as TGCAGCTTAAGGACTAGCGGGGGCCTTGGGGGGGAGCAGTTCTTC.

This clonotype was seen at least ten times. V is TRBV6-1 and J is TRBJ2-6; 7 bases are a match to TRBD1. CDR1 is MNHNS and CDR2 is SASEGT in the germline V gene. This CDR3 has 15 amino acids. The ends lost 10 bases at V and 0 bases at J; junction bases unmatched: 6. CDR3 sequence: CAIATGTSGANVLTF. The CDR3 DNA follows: TGTGCCATCGCGACAGGGACCTCTGGGGCCAACGTCCTGACTTTC.

In its sample, this clonotype was seen many times. V usage is TRBV6-1 and J usage is TRBJ1-5; 7 bases match TRBD1. The germline V gene has CDR1 MNHNS and CDR2 SASEGT. The CDR3 has 15 residues. The chain's CDR3 is CAGRDRVNSNQPQHF. The CDR3 DNA reads as TGTGCAGGACGGGACAGAGTGAATAGCAATCAGCCCCAGCATTTT.

At least ten counts were recorded for this clonotype. The chain combines TRBV7-2 with TRBJ1-5; D might be TRBD1 (6 bases). The V gene's germline CDR1 is SGHTA and CDR2 FQGNSA. Trimming pared 6 bases from V and 4 bases from J, leaving 16 bases between. The CDR3 length is 15 residues. The CDR3 region has the DNA TGTGCCAGCAGGATGGGGGGACAACCAAATCAGCCCCAGCATTTT. It translates to CASRMGGQPNQPQHF.

The rearrangement links TRBV20-1 to TRBJ1-5, with 7 bases fitting TRBD1. Germline trimming cut 5 bases from V and 3 bases from J; bases unmatched to any gene: 4. The CDR3 is made up of 13 amino acids. Germline V CDR1 and CDR2: DFQATT, SNEGSKA (reference sequence). The CDR3 loop reads CSAHRGFNQPQHF. CDR3 DNA: TGCAGTGCTCACAGGGGTTTCAATCAGCCCCAGCATTTT.

This clonotype was picked up many times. This chain joins TRBV5-1 and TRBJ1-4; D perhaps matches TRBD1 (5 bases). V was clipped by 4 bases and J by 5 bases, with 18 bases between them. Per germline, CDR1 SGHRS and CDR2 YFSETQ. The CDR3 runs to 16 residues. CDR3 in DNA: TGCGCCAGCAGCCTAGGGGTTTGGATGCAAAATGAAAAACTGTTTTTT. Encoded protein: CASSLGVWMQNEKLFF. The entire variable domain, with the rest obtained from reference TRBV5-1 and TRBJ1-4, is as follows: KAGVTQTPRYLIKTRGQQVTLSCSPISGHRSVSWYQQTPGQGLQFLFEYFSETQRNKGNFPGRFSGRQFSNSRSEMNVSTLELGDSALYLCASSLGVWMQNEKLFFGSGTQLSVL.

This clonotype was detected ten times or more. The genes are TRBV4-2 and TRBJ1-3, with 7 bases identical to TRBD1. This CDR3 contains 17 residues. Germline loops: CDR1 LGHNA, CDR2 YNFKEQ. With 1 base clipped from V and 4 bases from J, the junction kept 10 bases outside the gene matches. CDR3 sequence (DNA): TGTGCCAGCAGCCAAGCTTCAAGTTTAGGGGGCGGAAACACCATATATTTT. Translated: CASSQASSLGGGNTIYF.

This clonotype was seen repeatedly, ten times or more. CDR3 region: CASRLTEAYEQYF. DNA of the CDR3: TGTGCCAGCAGATTGACAGAGGCCTACGAGCAGTACTTC. V gene TRBV6-1 combines with J gene TRBJ2-7; TRBD1 might be the D (5 bases). CDR3 length: 13 amino acids. From germline, CDR1 is MNHNS and CDR2 SASEGT. The V end lost 6 bases, the J end lost 2 bases, and 11 bases lay between the germline ends.

This clonotype was recorded at least ten times. This rearrangement joins TRBV20-1 to TRBJ2-1; D not certain. There are 13 residues in the CDR3. The germline gives CDR1 DFQATT, CDR2 SNEGSKA (reference sequence). Trimming stripped 3 bases from V and 2 bases from J, with 8 bases between. CDR3 sequence (DNA): TGCAGTGCTAGGGGCGGAACCTACAATGAGCAGTTCTTC. The encoded protein is CSARGGTYNEQFF.

This clonotype was recorded many times. The chain couples TRBV10-3 to TRBJ2-1; 9 nucleotides line up with TRBD1. This CDR3 is built from 18 residues. V lost 4 bases, J lost 1 base, and 11 bases stayed unmatched. CDR1 and CDR2 (germline): ENHRY, SYGVKD. CDR3 DNA sequence: TGTGCCATCAGTGGCGGTACAGGGGGCGAGGGGTCCTACAATGAGCAGTTCTTC. Its translation is CAISGGTGGEGSYNEQFF.

The table lists this clonotype with many counts. The rearrangement links TRBV6-5 to TRBJ2-2; the D gene is possibly TRBD2 (6 bases). V dropped 3 bases and J dropped 7 bases, with 15 bases sitting between them. CDR1 is MNHEY, CDR2 SVGAGI, per germline. This CDR3 spans 15 amino acids. CDR3 in DNA: TGTGCCAGCAGTTATAGGGCGGGGTGGATCGGGGAGCTGTTTTTT. It is translated as CASSYRAGWIGELFF.

The sample holds many counts of this clonotype. The rearrangement uses TRBV7-3 and TRBJ1-2, with TRBD1 matching 8 bases. The junction had 3 bases not matched to a gene; V was cut back by 5 bases and J by 4 bases. CDR1 and CDR2 from the germline V gene are SGHTA and FQGTGA. This CDR3 has 13 amino acids. The CDR3 sequence is CASSQDRGYGYTF. In DNA form, the CDR3 reads TGTGCCAGCAGCCAAGACAGGGGCTATGGCTACACCTTC.

This clonotype was observed at least ten times. The gene calls are TRBV20-1 and TRBJ2-1, with 12 nucleotides matching TRBD2. Germline-derived CDR1 and CDR2 are DFQATT and SNEGSKA (reference sequence). The J segment lost 0 bases and the V segment lost 5 bases, leaving 11 bases of the junction unmatched. The CDR3 totals 18 residues. The DNA for the CDR3 is TGCAGTGCTGTGGGGACTAGCGGGCTTAGGAGCTCCTACAATGAGCAGTTCTTC. Its translation: CSAVGTSGLRSSYNEQFF.

The J gene is TRBJ2-5, the V gene TRBV7-6; tentative D call: TRBD2 (5 bases). Germline-derived CDR1 and CDR2 are SGHVS and FNYEAQ. Trimming took 5 bases from V and 1 from J, leaving 11 bases between them. The CDR3 loop spans 14 amino acids. The CDR3 DNA follows: TGTGCCAGCAGCACGAGAAGCGGCCAAGAGACCCAGTACTTC. Amino acids: CASSTRSGQETQYF.